This T cell receptor beta chain stems from a study of chemoradiotherapy in HPV16-positive cancers. Trimming removed 2 bases from V and 0 bases from J, with 10 bases in between. The germline gives CDR1 MGHRA, CDR2 YSYEKL. The CDR3 has 15 amino acids. Broader study findings: Only a couple of HPV16-positive patients supplied the functional HPV-specificity definition. Candidate HPV-specific clones and E7-related TCR motifs grew in tumor during treatment. For HPV16-positive patients, expanding HPV-responsive T cells associated with longer recurrence-free survival.

Comments on this clone: The antigen remains unidentified.

Generated by immunoSEQ multiplex PCR, the TCRdb table keeps only in-frame clones and is missing some. The sample contains 25,000 to 35,000 clones, around 88% of which appear only once. Over chemoradiotherapy, repertoires were sampled more than once. Sequencing was performed on blood, taken from a patient who underwent chemoradiotherapy. This clonotype was sampled from a human donor with HPV-associated anogenital cancer. V usage is TRBV4-1 and J usage is TRBJ1-2, with TRBD1 as a possible D gene (5 bases). The chain's CDR3 is CASSQLLTANYGYTF. CDR3 bases: TGCGCCAGCAGCCAACTCCTGACAGCTAACTATGGCTACACCTTC.